This T cell receptor (beta chain) was sequenced during a study of control samples from healthy donors and cancer patients. TCRdb's table, derived via immunoSEQ multiplex PCR, lists solely in-frame clones and lacks some. The data show some 150,000 clones, with roughly 90% seen just once and over 4.5% held by the top ten. Germline V gene lookup returns CDR1 SGHVS and CDR2 FQNEAQ. V lost 0 bases and J 3 bases, leaving 14 bases between the germline ends. The CDR3 sequence is 16 residues long. The origin of this receptor is a man younger than 45 in good health. V usage is TRBV7-8 and J usage is TRBJ1-1; D is unclear. The sequencing input was blood. CDR3: CASSLAIVSPYTEAFF. The CDR3 region has the DNA TGTGCCAGCAGCTTAGCCATAGTTTCCCCTTACACTGAAGCTTTCTTT.